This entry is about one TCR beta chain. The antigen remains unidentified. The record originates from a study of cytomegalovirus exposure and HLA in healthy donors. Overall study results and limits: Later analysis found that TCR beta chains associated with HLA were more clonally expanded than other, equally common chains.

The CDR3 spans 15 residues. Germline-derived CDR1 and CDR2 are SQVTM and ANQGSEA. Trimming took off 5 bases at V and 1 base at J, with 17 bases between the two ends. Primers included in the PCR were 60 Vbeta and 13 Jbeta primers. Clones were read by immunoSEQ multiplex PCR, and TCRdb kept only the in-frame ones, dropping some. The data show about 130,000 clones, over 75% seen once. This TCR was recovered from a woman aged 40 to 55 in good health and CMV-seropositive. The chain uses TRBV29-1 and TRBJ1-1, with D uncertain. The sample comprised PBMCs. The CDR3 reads CSVPSPGLANTEAFF. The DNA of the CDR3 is TGCAGCGTTCCCTCGCCGGGTTTGGCGAACACTGAAGCTTTCTTT.